Sequencing of this T cell receptor (beta chain) was carried out in a study of blood T cell repertoires in COVID-19. For this clone: The junction shows a germline mismatch at one end, possibly a read error.

Per the germline V gene, CDR1 is SNHLY and CDR2 is FYNNEI. The CDR3 is 14 residues long. TCRdb's copy holds only in-frame clones and misses some; the assay was immunoSEQ multiplex PCR. The profile covers about 410,000 clones, with 90% appearing a single time and approximately 0.65% taken by the ten largest. This TCR came from a young man who had recovered from COVID-19. The material sequenced was PBMCs or T cells enriched from blood (not recorded which). The V call is TRBV2, the J call TRBJ2-7; 8 nucleotides align to TRBD2. CDR3 nucleotide sequence: TGTGCCAGCAGTGAAAATGGGGCGGGGGGCGGGTCTAACTTC. Its translation is CASSENGAGGGSNF.